The sequence of this T cell receptor (beta chain) was determined in a study of blood T cell repertoires in COVID-19. The V gene lost 0 bases and the J gene lost 1 base, with 9 bases spanning the gap. The germline V gene encodes CDR1 SNHLY and CDR2 FYNNEI. The CDR3 has 15 residues. During active infection, Seattle patients enrolled and were then monitored through disease. Sequencing was performed with immunoSEQ multiplex PCR; in TCRdb, only in-frame clones are kept and a portion is missing. Found here are approximately 530,000 clones, less than 90% of them singletons; the top ten hold roughly 8%. The TCR originated in a woman between 45 and 60 years old with COVID-19, enrolled during active disease. The chain has TRBV2 and TRBJ1-1; D remains ambiguous. The sequenced sample consisted of peripheral blood. CDR3 DNA: TGTGCCAGCAGTGAAGCGCGCGGAGGGAACACTGAAGCTTTCTTT. Its protein product is CASSEARGGNTEAFF.